The rows below give T cell receptor beta chains drawn from one sample of a study of blood T cell repertoires in COVID-19. Produced via immunoSEQ multiplex PCR; TCRdb's table is partial and in-frame only. The table has over 400,000 clones, about 88% seen once. Material for sequencing was peripheral blood. The origin of the receptors is a woman aged 50 to 60 with COVID-19, enrolled during active disease. CDR3s include the opening cysteine and the closing phenylalanine or tryptophan. Each record gives: CDR3 protein, CDR3 DNA, D gene, clone size, V gene, J gene. D genes are given only for firm matches. The listing skips clone size in some rows; elsewhere it reads once, few, many or a size class.

CDR3aa: CASSQVLQGRAFF
CDR3nt: TGTGCCAGCAGCCAAGTTTTACAGGGGCGGGCTTTCTTT
d_gene: TRBD1
abundance: NA
v_gene: TRBV3-1/TRBV3-2
j_gene: TRBJ1-1

CDR3aa: CATSRGSSGGLTDTQYF
CDR3nt: TGTGCCACCAGCAGAGGGTCTAGCGGGGGTCTCACAGATACGCAGTATTTT
d_gene: TRBD2
abundance: once
v_gene: TRBV15
j_gene: TRBJ2-3

CDR3aa: CASSDTSDADTQYF
CDR3nt: TGTGCCAGCAGCGACACTAGCGATGCAGATACGCAGTATTTT
d_gene: TRBD2
abundance: once
v_gene: TRBV3-1/TRBV3-2
j_gene: TRBJ2-3

CDR3aa: CATLRGPFGAEAFF
CDR3nt: TGTGCCACCCTCAGGGGGCCCTTTGGGGCTGAAGCTTTCTTT
d_gene: TRBD1
abundance: NA
v_gene: TRBV27
j_gene: TRBJ1-1

CDR3aa: CASTSIGQGNTIYF
CDR3nt: TGTGCCAGCACTAGTATAGGCCAAGGAAACACCATATATTTT
d_gene: NA
abundance: NA
v_gene: TRBV6-5
j_gene: TRBJ1-3

CDR3aa: CASSPPQGIQPQHF
CDR3nt: TGTGCCAGTAGTCCTCCACAGGGTATTCAGCCCCAGCATTTT
d_gene: NA
abundance: NA
v_gene: TRBV19
j_gene: TRBJ1-5

CDR3aa: CAISESRGITEAFF
CDR3nt: TGTGCCATCAGTGAGTCACGAGGAATCACTGAAGCTTTCTTT
d_gene: NA
abundance: NA
v_gene: TRBV10-3
j_gene: TRBJ1-1

CDR3aa: CAWSVRWDSLSYTEAFF
CDR3nt: TGTGCCTGGAGTGTACGATGGGACAGCTTGAGCTACACTGAAGCTTTCTTT
d_gene: TRBD1
abundance: NA
v_gene: TRBV30
j_gene: TRBJ1-1

CDR3aa: CASTAQVYGYTF
CDR3nt: TGTGCCAGCACCGCCCAGGTATACGGCTACACCTTC
d_gene: NA
abundance: NA
v_gene: TRBV2
j_gene: TRBJ1-2

CDR3aa: CASSVGDQSSYEQYF
CDR3nt: TGTGCCAGCAGCGTGGGAGACCAGAGCTCCTACGAGCAGTACTTC
d_gene: NA
abundance: NA
v_gene: TRBV9
j_gene: TRBJ2-7

CDR3aa: CASSPRTGTDEQYF
CDR3nt: TGTGCCAGCAGTCCCCGGACAGGGACCGACGAGCAGTACTTC
d_gene: TRBD1
abundance: NA
v_gene: TRBV25-1
j_gene: TRBJ2-7

CDR3aa: CASSTRTGGGSPLHF
CDR3nt: TGTGCCAGTAGTACCCGGACAGGGGGAGGTTCACCCCTCCACTTT
d_gene: TRBD1
abundance: NA
v_gene: TRBV19
j_gene: TRBJ1-6

CDR3aa: CASSKGLAGSGGDTQYF
CDR3nt: TGTGCCAGCAGCAAGGGACTAGCGGGCTCCGGGGGAGATACGCAGTATTTT
d_gene: TRBD2
abundance: NA
v_gene: TRBV7-8
j_gene: TRBJ2-3

CDR3aa: CASSLEGGVYGYTF
CDR3nt: TGCGCCAGCAGCTTGGAAGGGGGGGTCTATGGCTACACCTTC
d_gene: NA
abundance: NA
v_gene: TRBV5-1
j_gene: TRBJ1-2

CDR3aa: CASSKHRTGHPTNEKLFF
CDR3nt: TGTGCCAGCAGCAAACATAGGACAGGGCACCCAACTAATGAAAAACTGTTTTTT
d_gene: NA
abundance: many
v_gene: TRBV21-1
j_gene: TRBJ1-4

CDR3aa: CSVQQGAGQPQHF
CDR3nt: TGCAGCGTACAACAGGGAGCTGGTCAGCCCCAGCATTTT
d_gene: NA
abundance: NA
v_gene: TRBV29-1
j_gene: TRBJ1-5

CDR3aa: CASSEFSPQIQETQYF
CDR3nt: TGTGCCAGCAGTGAATTCTCCCCGCAGATTCAAGAGACCCAGTACTTC
d_gene: NA
abundance: NA
v_gene: TRBV6-1
j_gene: TRBJ2-5

CDR3aa: CSVEKGQANTEAFF
CDR3nt: TGCAGCGTTGAAAAGGGGCAGGCGAACACTGAAGCTTTCTTT
d_gene: NA
abundance: few
v_gene: TRBV29-1
j_gene: TRBJ1-1

CDR3aa: CASSPHEQYF
CDR3nt: TGTGCCAGCAGCCCTCACGAGCAGTACTTC
d_gene: NA
abundance: few
v_gene: TRBV12-1
j_gene: TRBJ2-7

CDR3aa: CASSQVRVGQGASGANVLTF
CDR3nt: TGCGCCAGCAGCCAAGTACGAGTAGGACAGGGGGCATCTGGGGCCAACGTCCTGACTTTC
d_gene: TRBD1
abundance: NA
v_gene: TRBV4-1
j_gene: TRBJ2-6

CDR3aa: CASIPGTGPTNTGELFF
CDR3nt: TGTGCCAGCATTCCCGGGACAGGGCCCACGAACACCGGGGAGCTGTTTTTT
d_gene: TRBD1
abundance: NA
v_gene: TRBV2
j_gene: TRBJ2-2

CDR3aa: CASSQAGSYNSPLHF
CDR3nt: TGCGCCAGCAGCCAAGCGGGGTCCTATAATTCACCCCTCCACTTT
d_gene: NA
abundance: once
v_gene: TRBV4-1
j_gene: TRBJ1-6

CDR3aa: CASSLSQGLEAFF
CDR3nt: TGCGCCAGCAGCTTGTCACAGGGGCTTGAAGCTTTCTTT
d_gene: TRBD1
abundance: NA
v_gene: TRBV5-1
j_gene: TRBJ1-1

CDR3aa: CASKSRGDYGYTF
CDR3nt: TGTGCCAGTAAATCCAGGGGCGACTATGGCTACACCTTC
d_gene: NA
abundance: NA
v_gene: TRBV19
j_gene: TRBJ1-2

CDR3aa: CASSWTSGETQYF
CDR3nt: TGTGCCAGCAGCTGGACTAGCGGGGAGACCCAGTACTTC
d_gene: TRBD2
abundance: NA
v_gene: TRBV7-2
j_gene: TRBJ2-5

CDR3aa: CASSAGDRIGGYTF
CDR3nt: TGTGCCAGCAGCGCCGGGGACAGAATTGGAGGCTACACCTTC
d_gene: TRBD1
abundance: NA
v_gene: TRBV9
j_gene: TRBJ1-2

CDR3aa: CASREDRGNTEAFF
CDR3nt: TGTGCCAGCAGGGAGGACAGGGGGAACACTGAAGCTTTCTTT
d_gene: TRBD1
abundance: NA
v_gene: TRBV2
j_gene: TRBJ1-1

CDR3aa: CASSLGTGNGELFF
CDR3nt: TGTGCCAGCAGTCTAGGGACAGGGAACGGGGAGCTGTTTTTT
d_gene: TRBD1
abundance: NA
v_gene: TRBV2
j_gene: TRBJ2-2

CDR3aa: CASSYGGINEKLFF
CDR3nt: TGTGCCAGCAGTTACGGCGGGATTAATGAAAAACTGTTTTTT
d_gene: NA
abundance: NA
v_gene: TRBV6-5
j_gene: TRBJ1-4

CDR3aa: CASSARPGQGNEKLFF
CDR3nt: TGTGCCAGCAGCGCCCGACCGGGACAGGGGAACGAAAAACTGTTTTTT
d_gene: TRBD1
abundance: NA
v_gene: TRBV5-4
j_gene: TRBJ1-4

CDR3aa: CASTLSIAGETDTQYF
CDR3nt: TGCGCCAGCACCCTCTCCATAGCGGGGGAGACAGATACGCAGTATTTT
d_gene: TRBD2
abundance: NA
v_gene: TRBV5-1
j_gene: TRBJ2-3

CDR3aa: CASSYQGSEKLFF
CDR3nt: TGTGCCAGCAGTTACCAAGGGAGTGAAAAACTGTTTTTT
d_gene: NA
abundance: NA
v_gene: TRBV6-6
j_gene: TRBJ1-4

CDR3aa: CASNPAGMVDYGYTF
CDR3nt: TGTGCCAGCAATCCCGCAGGGATGGTGGACTATGGCTACACCTTC
d_gene: NA
abundance: NA
v_gene: TRBV2
j_gene: TRBJ1-2

CDR3aa: CASSQRGSGNTIYF
CDR3nt: TGTGCCAGCAGCCAAAGGGGGTCTGGAAACACCATATATTTT
d_gene: NA
abundance: few
v_gene: TRBV14
j_gene: TRBJ1-3

CDR3aa: CASSWGQNRSPQHF
CDR3nt: TGTGCCAGCAGTTGGGGACAGAACCGTTCGCCCCAGCATTTT
d_gene: TRBD1
abundance: NA
v_gene: TRBV6-5
j_gene: TRBJ1-5

CDR3aa: CASTLARSEQYF
CDR3nt: TGTGCCAGCACCCTGGCTAGGAGTGAGCAGTACTTC
d_gene: NA
abundance: NA
v_gene: TRBV12-3/TRBV12-4
j_gene: TRBJ2-7

CDR3aa: CASSHRGTGDYGYTF
CDR3nt: TGCGCCAGCAGCCATAGGGGGACAGGGGACTATGGCTACACCTTC
d_gene: TRBD1
abundance: NA
v_gene: TRBV4-1
j_gene: TRBJ1-2

CDR3aa: CASSFRGQGAEKLFF
CDR3nt: TGTGCCAGCAGCTTTAGGGGACAGGGGGCCGAAAAACTGTTTTTT
d_gene: NA
abundance: NA
v_gene: TRBV12-1
j_gene: TRBJ1-4

CDR3aa: CASSLGTPYEQYF
CDR3nt: TGTGCCAGCAGCCTCGGGACTCCCTACGAGCAGTACTTC
d_gene: NA
abundance: NA
v_gene: TRBV3-1/TRBV3-2
j_gene: TRBJ2-7

CDR3aa: CALSVSRNTEAFF
CDR3nt: TGTGCCCTAAGCGTATCGCGGAACACTGAAGCTTTCTTT
d_gene: NA
abundance: NA
v_gene: TRBV6-5
j_gene: TRBJ1-1

CDR3aa: CASSPRDRGEGNQPQHF
CDR3nt: TGTGCCAGCTCGCCCCGGGACAGGGGAGAGGGCAATCAGCCCCAGCATTTT
d_gene: TRBD1
abundance: NA
v_gene: TRBV27
j_gene: TRBJ1-5

CDR3aa: CASVRADTQYF
CDR3nt: TGTGCCAGCGTGAGAGCAGATACGCAGTATTTT
d_gene: NA
abundance: NA
v_gene: TRBV6-5
j_gene: TRBJ2-3

CDR3aa: CASSPQSPNTGELFF
CDR3nt: TGCGCCAGCAGCCCACAGAGCCCCAACACCGGGGAGCTGTTTTTT
d_gene: NA
abundance: NA
v_gene: TRBV5-1
j_gene: TRBJ2-2

CDR3aa: CASSLNRDSGNTIYF
CDR3nt: TGTGCCAGCAGCTTGAACAGGGATTCGGGAAACACCATATATTTT
d_gene: NA
abundance: NA
v_gene: TRBV5-6
j_gene: TRBJ1-3

CDR3aa: CASSWGQGDNYGYTF
CDR3nt: TGCGCCAGCAGCTGGGGACAGGGAGACAACTATGGCTACACCTTC
d_gene: TRBD1
abundance: NA
v_gene: TRBV5-1
j_gene: TRBJ1-2

CDR3aa: CANCRITGDTEAFF
CDR3nt: TGCGCCAACTGTCGGATAACAGGGGACACTGAAGCTTTCTTT
d_gene: TRBD1
abundance: once
v_gene: TRBV4-1
j_gene: TRBJ1-1

CDR3aa: CASSSTGAGQPQHF
CDR3nt: TGCGCCAGCAGCTCGACAGGAGCCGGGCAGCCCCAGCATTTT
d_gene: NA
abundance: few
v_gene: TRBV5-1
j_gene: TRBJ1-5

CDR3aa: CASSQDSAGAKTFF
CDR3nt: TGTGCCAGCAGCCAAGATTCTGCGGGGGCCAAAACGTTCTTC
d_gene: NA
abundance: NA
v_gene: TRBV3-1/TRBV3-2
j_gene: TRBJ2-1

CDR3aa: CASSLGVEGYGYTF
CDR3nt: TGTGCCAGCAGCTTAGGTGTGGAGGGCTATGGCTACACCTTC
d_gene: NA
abundance: NA
v_gene: TRBV7-8
j_gene: TRBJ1-2

CDR3aa: CASSEQGWNEKLFF
CDR3nt: TGTGCCAGCAGTGAACAGGGTTGGAATGAAAAACTGTTTTTT
d_gene: NA
abundance: NA
v_gene: TRBV2
j_gene: TRBJ1-4

CDR3aa: CASSDLRGLTEAFF
CDR3nt: TGTGCCAGCAGTGATTTAAGGGGCCTTACTGAAGCTTTCTTT
d_gene: NA
abundance: NA
v_gene: TRBV6-1
j_gene: TRBJ1-1